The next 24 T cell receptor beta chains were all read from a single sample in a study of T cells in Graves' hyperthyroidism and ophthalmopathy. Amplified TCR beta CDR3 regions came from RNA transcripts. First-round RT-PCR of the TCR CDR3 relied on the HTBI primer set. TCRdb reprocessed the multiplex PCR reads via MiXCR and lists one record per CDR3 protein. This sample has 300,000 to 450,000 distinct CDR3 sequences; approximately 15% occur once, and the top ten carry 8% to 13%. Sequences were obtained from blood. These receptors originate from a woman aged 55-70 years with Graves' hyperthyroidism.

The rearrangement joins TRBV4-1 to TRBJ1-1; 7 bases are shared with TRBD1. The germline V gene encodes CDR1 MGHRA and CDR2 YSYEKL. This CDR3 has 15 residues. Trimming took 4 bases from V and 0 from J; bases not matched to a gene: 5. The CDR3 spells CASSRQGDMNTEAFF. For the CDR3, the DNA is TGCGCCAGCAGCCGACAGGGCGACATGAACACTGAAGCTTTCTTT.

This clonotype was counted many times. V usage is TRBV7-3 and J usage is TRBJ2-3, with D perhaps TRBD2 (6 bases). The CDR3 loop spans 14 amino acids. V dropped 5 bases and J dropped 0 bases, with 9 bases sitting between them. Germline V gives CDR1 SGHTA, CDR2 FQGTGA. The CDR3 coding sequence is TGTGCCAGCAGCCGCGGGGAAAGCACAGATACGCAGTATTTT. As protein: CASSRGESTDTQYF.

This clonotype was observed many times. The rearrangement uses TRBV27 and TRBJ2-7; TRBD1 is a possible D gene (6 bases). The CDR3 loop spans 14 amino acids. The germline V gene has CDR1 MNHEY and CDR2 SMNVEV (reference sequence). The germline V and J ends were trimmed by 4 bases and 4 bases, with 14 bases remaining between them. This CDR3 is CASSSRDTLYEQYF. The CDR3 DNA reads TGTGCCAGCAGTTCCCGGGACACCCTGTACGAGCAGTACTTC.

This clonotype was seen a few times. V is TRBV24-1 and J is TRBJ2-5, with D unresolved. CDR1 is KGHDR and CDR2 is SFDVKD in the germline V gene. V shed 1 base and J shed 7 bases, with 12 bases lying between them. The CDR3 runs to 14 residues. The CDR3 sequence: CATSDFTGVGTQYF. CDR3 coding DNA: TGTGCCACCAGTGATTTCACTGGCGTCGGGACCCAGTACTTC.

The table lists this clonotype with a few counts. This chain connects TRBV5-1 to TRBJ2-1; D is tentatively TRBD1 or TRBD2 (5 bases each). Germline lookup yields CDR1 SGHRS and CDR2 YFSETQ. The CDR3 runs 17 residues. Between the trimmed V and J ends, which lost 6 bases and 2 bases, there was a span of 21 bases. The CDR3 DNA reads TGCGCCAGCACTTCACTCACGGGGCAATCTACCTACAATGAGCAGTTCTTC. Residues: CASTSLTGQSTYNEQFF.

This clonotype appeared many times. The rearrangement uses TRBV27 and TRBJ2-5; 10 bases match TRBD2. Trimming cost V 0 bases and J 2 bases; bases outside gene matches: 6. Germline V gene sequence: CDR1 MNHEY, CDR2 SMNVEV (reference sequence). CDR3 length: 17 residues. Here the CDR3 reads CASSLSMTSGFQETQYF. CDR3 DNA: TGTGCCAGCAGTTTATCGATGACTAGCGGGTTTCAAGAGACCCAGTACTTC.

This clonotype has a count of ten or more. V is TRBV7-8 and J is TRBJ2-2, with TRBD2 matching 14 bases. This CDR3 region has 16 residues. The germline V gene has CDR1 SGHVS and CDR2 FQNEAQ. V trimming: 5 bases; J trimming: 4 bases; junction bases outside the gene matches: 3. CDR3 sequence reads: CASSIGTSGSTGELFF. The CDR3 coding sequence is TGTGCCAGCAGCATTGGGACTAGCGGGAGCACCGGGGAGCTGTTTTTT.

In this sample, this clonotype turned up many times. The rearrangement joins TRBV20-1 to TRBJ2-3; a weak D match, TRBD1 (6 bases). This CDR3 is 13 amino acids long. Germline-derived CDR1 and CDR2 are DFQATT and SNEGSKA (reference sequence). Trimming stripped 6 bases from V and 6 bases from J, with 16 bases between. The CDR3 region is CSAHGAGGDTQYF. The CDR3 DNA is TGCAGTGCCCACGGAGCTGGGGGCGATACGCAGTATTTT.

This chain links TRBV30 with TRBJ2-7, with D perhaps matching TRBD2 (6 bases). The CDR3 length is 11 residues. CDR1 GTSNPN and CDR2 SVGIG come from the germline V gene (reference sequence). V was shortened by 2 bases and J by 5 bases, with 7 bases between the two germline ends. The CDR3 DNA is TGTGCCTGGAGTCGGGGGAACGAGCAGTACTTC. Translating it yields CAWSRGNEQYF. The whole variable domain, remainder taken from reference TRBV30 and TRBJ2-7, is SQTIHQWPATLVQPVGSPLSLECTVEGTSNPNLYWYRQAAGRGLQLLFYSVGIGQISSEVPQNLSASRPQDRQFILSSKKLLLSDSGFYLCAWSRGNEQYFGPGTRLTVT.

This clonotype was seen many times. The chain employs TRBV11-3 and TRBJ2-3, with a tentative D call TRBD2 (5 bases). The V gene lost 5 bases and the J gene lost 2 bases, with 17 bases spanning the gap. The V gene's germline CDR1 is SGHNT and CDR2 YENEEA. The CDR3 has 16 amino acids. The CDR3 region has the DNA TGTGCCAGCAGCCCCACCAGCGGATACTTCACAGATACGCAGTATTTT. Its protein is CASSPTSGYFTDTQYF.

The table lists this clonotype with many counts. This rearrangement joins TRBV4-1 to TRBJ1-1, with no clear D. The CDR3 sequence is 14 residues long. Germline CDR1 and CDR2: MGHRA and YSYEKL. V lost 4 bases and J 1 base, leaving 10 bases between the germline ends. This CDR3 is CASSLLGRNTEAFF. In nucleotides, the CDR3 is TGCGCCAGCAGCCTGCTCGGTCGGAACACTGAAGCTTTCTTT.

In nucleotides, the CDR3 is TGTGCCAGCAGGGCCGGACAGGGGTTTGCCTATGGCTACACCTTC. This encodes CASRAGQGFAYGYTF. The rearrangement uses TRBV6-1 and TRBJ1-2, with TRBD1 matching over 9 bases. The V gene end was trimmed by 6 bases and the J gene end by 4 bases; junction bases not matched to a gene: 9. The CDR3 sequence is 15 residues long. The V gene's germline CDR1 is MNHNS and CDR2 SASEGT.

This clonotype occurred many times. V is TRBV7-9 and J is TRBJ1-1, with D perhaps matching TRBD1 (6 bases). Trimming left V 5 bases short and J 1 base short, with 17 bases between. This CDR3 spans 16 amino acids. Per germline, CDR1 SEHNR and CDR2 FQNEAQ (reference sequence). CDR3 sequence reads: CASSKYVGQTNTEAFF. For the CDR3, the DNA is TGTGCCAGCAGCAAATATGTGGGACAAACGAACACTGAAGCTTTCTTT.

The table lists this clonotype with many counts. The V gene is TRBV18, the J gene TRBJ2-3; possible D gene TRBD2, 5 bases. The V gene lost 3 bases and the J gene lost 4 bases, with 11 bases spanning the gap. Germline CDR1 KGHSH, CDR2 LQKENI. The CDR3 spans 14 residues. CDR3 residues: CASSPGRPSDTQYF. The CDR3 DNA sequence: TGTGCCAGCTCACCGGGGAGACCCTCAGATACGCAGTATTTT.

CDR3 in DNA: TGTGCCAGTAGCCCATCATACGGGACAGCATTAGAAAAACTGTTTTTT. Its protein is CASSPSYGTALEKLFF. The chain carries TRBV19 and TRBJ1-4; 7 positions agree with TRBD1. Trimming took 6 bases from V and 8 from J; bases not matched to a gene: 15. Germline V gene lookup returns CDR1 LNHDA and CDR2 SQIVND (reference sequence). The length of the CDR3 is 16 residues.

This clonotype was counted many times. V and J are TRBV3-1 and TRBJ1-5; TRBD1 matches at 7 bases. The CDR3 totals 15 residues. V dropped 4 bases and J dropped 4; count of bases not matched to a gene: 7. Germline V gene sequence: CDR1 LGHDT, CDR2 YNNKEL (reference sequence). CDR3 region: CASSPRDSLNQPQHF. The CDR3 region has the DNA TGTGCCAGCAGCCCGAGGGACAGCCTAAATCAGCCCCAGCATTTT. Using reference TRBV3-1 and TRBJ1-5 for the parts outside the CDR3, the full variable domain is DTAVSQTPKYLVTQMGNDKSIKCEQNLGHDTMYWYKQDSKKFLKIMFSYNNKELIINETVPNRFSPKSPDKAHLNLHINSLELGDSAVYFCASSPRDSLNQPQHFGDGTRLSIL.

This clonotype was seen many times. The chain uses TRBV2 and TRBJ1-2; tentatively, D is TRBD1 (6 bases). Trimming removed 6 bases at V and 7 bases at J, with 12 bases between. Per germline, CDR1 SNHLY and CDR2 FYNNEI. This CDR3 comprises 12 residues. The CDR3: CASRPTGGGYTF. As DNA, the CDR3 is TGTGCCAGCAGACCGACAGGAGGTGGCTACACCTTC.

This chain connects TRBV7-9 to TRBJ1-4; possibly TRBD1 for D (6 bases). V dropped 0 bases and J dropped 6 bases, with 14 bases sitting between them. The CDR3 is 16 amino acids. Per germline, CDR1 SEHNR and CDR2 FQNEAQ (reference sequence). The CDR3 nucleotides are TGTGCCAGCAGCTTAGCGCTCGGGCAGGGGTATGAAAAACTGTTTTTT. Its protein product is CASSLALGQGYEKLFF.

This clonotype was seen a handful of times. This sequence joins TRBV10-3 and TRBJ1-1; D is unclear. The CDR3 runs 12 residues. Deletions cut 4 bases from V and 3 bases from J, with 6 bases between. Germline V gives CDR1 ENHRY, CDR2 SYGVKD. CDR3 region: CAISARDTEAFF. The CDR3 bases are TGTGCCATCAGTGCGAGGGACACTGAAGCTTTCTTT.

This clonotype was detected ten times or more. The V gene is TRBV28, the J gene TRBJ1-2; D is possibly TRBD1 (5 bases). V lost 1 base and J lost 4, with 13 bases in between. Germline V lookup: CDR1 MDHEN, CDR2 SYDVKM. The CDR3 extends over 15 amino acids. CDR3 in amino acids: CASSLSGRTLYGYTF. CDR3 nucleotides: TGTGCCAGCAGTTTATCGGGACGGACCCTCTATGGCTACACCTTC.

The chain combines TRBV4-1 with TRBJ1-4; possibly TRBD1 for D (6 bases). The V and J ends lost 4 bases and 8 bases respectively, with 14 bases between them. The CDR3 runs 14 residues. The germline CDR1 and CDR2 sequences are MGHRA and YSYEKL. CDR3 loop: CASSPLQGNEKLFF. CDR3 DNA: TGCGCCAGCAGCCCCTTACAGGGAAACGAAAAACTGTTTTTT.

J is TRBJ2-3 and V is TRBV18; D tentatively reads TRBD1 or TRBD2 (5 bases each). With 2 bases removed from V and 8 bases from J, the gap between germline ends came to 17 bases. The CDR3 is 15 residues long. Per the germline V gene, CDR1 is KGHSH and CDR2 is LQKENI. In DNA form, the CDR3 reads TGTGCCAGCTCACCAGGGGGATTTCGTGTGGGTACGCAGTATTTT. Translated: CASSPGGFRVGTQYF.

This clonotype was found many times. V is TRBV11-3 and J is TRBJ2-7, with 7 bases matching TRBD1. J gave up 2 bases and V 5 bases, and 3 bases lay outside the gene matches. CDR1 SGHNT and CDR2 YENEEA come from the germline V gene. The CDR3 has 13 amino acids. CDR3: CASSGGQTYEQYF. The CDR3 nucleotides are TGTGCCAGCAGCGGGGGACAGACCTACGAGCAGTACTTC.

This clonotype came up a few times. The CDR3 DNA sequence: TGTGCCAGCAGCCCACCCCCCACGGGGACTAGCGGGAGTTTGGACAATGAGCAGTTCTTC. It translates to CASSPPPTGTSGSLDNEQFF. The gene calls are TRBV7-9 and TRBJ2-1; 14 positions match TRBD2. The CDR3 loop spans 20 amino acids. CDR1 and CDR2 (germline): SEHNR, FQNEAQ (reference sequence). Unmatched junction bases numbered 17, after V lost 5 bases and J lost 5 bases.